This TCR beta chain was retrieved from a study of shared clonotypes between healthy human individuals. The CDR3 spans 14 residues. Germline CDR1 SGHAT, CDR2 FQNNGV. Trimming removed 5 bases at V and 6 bases at J, with 17 bases between. Every subset's genomic DNA went evenly onto several immunoSEQ plates. This table comes from immunoSEQ multiplex PCR, and its TCRdb copy is limited to in-frame clones, with some not included. Altogether 2 million to 3 million clones are present, 90% to 95% being singletons, with the ten largest covering more than 0.12%. Sequenced: naive CD4+ T cells sorted from blood. The subset was: CD45RA+ positively selected. The source of this sequence is a young man in good health. This chain uses TRBV11-2 with TRBJ2-7; D possibly corresponds to TRBD2 (5 bases). CDR3 bases: TGTGCCAGCAGCCCTGTCGGGGTCGTAGGCGAGCAGTACTTC. It codes for CASSPVGVVGEQYF.